The 30 T cell receptor beta chains below all came from one sample that was sequenced in a study of blood T cell repertoires in COVID-19. Sequenced by immunoSEQ multiplex PCR; TCRdb stores in-frame clones only, minus some. The sample has 200,000 to 250,000 clones; 80% to 85% are singletons. Sequencing was done on a sample of peripheral blood. The receptors were sampled from a woman in her 30s who had recovered from COVID-19.

This chain uses TRBV7-9 with TRBJ1-2; no clear D. The CDR3 covers 14 residues. CDR1 SEHNR and CDR2 FQNEAQ come from the germline V gene (reference sequence). V shed 1 base and J shed 1 base, with 7 bases lying between them. CDR3 DNA sequence: TGTGCCAGCAGCTTAGGGGCCAGTAACTATGGCTACACCTTC. It translates to CASSLGASNYGYTF.

The genes are TRBV28 and TRBJ2-7, with D uncertain. This CDR3 has 12 amino acids. V lost 3 bases to trimming and J lost 0 bases, with 3 bases between them. In germline, CDR1 is MDHEN, CDR2 SYDVKM. The CDR3 DNA follows: TGTGCCAGCAGTTTGTACTCCTACGAGCAGTACTTC. Residues: CASSLYSYEQYF.

V gene TRBV28 combines with J gene TRBJ2-5; tentative D call: TRBD2 (6 bases). V lost 6 bases, J lost 0 bases, and 14 bases lay in between. The CDR3 covers 15 residues. Germline loops: CDR1 MDHEN, CDR2 SYDVKM. CDR3 coding DNA: TGTGCCAGCAGCCCGGGGGTTCGGTACCAAGAGACCCAGTACTTC. Translating it yields CASSPGVRYQETQYF.

V and J are TRBV18 and TRBJ2-7; TRBD1 might be the D (5 bases). CDR3 length: 13 residues. V dropped 3 bases and J dropped 0 bases, with 6 bases sitting between them. The germline CDR1 and CDR2 sequences are KGHSH and LQKENI. The CDR3: CASSPDSSYEQYF. In nucleotides, the CDR3 is TGTGCCAGCTCACCCGACAGCTCCTACGAGCAGTACTTC.

The genes are TRBV27 and TRBJ2-7, with 11 bases identical to TRBD2. The CDR3 has 16 residues. The trim removed 7 bases at V and 1 base at J, leaving 9 bases unmatched. The V gene's germline CDR1 is MNHEY and CDR2 SMNVEV (reference sequence). CDR3 in amino acids: CASKLTSGVHSYEQYF. The CDR3 region has the DNA TGTGCCAGCAAACTGACTAGCGGGGTTCATTCCTACGAGCAGTACTTC.

V usage is TRBV6-4 and J usage is TRBJ2-1, with a weak D call TRBD1 (6 bases). Trimming removed 4 bases from V and 0 bases from J, with 10 bases in between. CDR1 is MRHNA and CDR2 is SNTAGT in the germline V gene. The CDR3 sequence is 15 residues long. CDR3 residues: CASSALGGSYNEQFF. The CDR3 DNA follows: TGTGCCAGCAGTGCTTTAGGGGGCTCCTACAATGAGCAGTTCTTC.

The V gene is TRBV5-1, the J gene TRBJ2-5; 7 nucleotides agree with TRBD1. V dropped 5 bases and J dropped 2; count of bases not matched to a gene: 9. CDR1 is SGHRS, CDR2 YFSETQ, per germline. The CDR3 runs 15 residues. This CDR3 reads CASSLGGAEQETQYF. The DNA for the CDR3 is TGCGCCAGCAGTCTAGGGGGCGCGGAGCAAGAGACCCAGTACTTC.

The rearrangement uses TRBV9 and TRBJ2-7, with 8 nucleotides matching TRBD2. Trimming took 0 bases from V and 5 from J; bases not matched to a gene: 10. The length of the CDR3 is 16 residues. Germline values: CDR1 SGDLS, CDR2 YYNGEE. This CDR3 reads CASSVAGLAGLDEQYF. The CDR3 bases are TGTGCCAGCAGCGTAGCGGGTCTAGCGGGTCTAGACGAGCAGTACTTC.

The chain recombines TRBV6-4 with TRBJ2-7, with 9 positions matching TRBD1. The CDR3 runs 13 residues. Germline lookup yields CDR1 MRHNA and CDR2 SNTAGT. Losses at the gene ends were 4 bases for V and 5 bases for J; bases not matched to a gene: 3. The CDR3 protein is CASSADRGDEQYF. In nucleotides, the CDR3 is TGTGCCAGCAGTGCGGACAGGGGCGACGAGCAGTACTTC.

The chain links TRBV5-5 to TRBJ1-5; D not certain. V lost 3 bases and J 4 bases, leaving 8 bases between the germline ends. The CDR3 contains 13 residues. Germline CDR1 reads SGHKS; CDR2 reads YYEKEE (reference sequence). CDR3 nucleotides: TGTGCCAGCAGCTCTATGAGTAATCAGCCCCAGCATTTT. It specifies CASSSMSNQPQHF.

V gene TRBV25-1 combines with J gene TRBJ1-4; D not certain. V was shortened by 3 bases and J by 6 bases, with 20 bases between the two germline ends. Germline CDR1 is MGHDK and CDR2 is SYGVNS. The CDR3 has 17 residues. The DNA of the CDR3 is TGTGCCAGCAGTGATGTCCGCGCAGCGATAGCGGATGAAAAACTGTTTTTT. It specifies CASSDVRAAIADEKLFF.

This clone has a single count. The V and J genes are TRBV14 and TRBJ2-3; 9 nucleotides line up with TRBD2. The CDR3 contains 15 residues. V was pared by 3 bases and J by 2 bases, with 3 bases of the junction left unmatched. CDR1 and CDR2 from the germline V gene are SGHDN and FVKESK. CDR3 protein: CASSQGLASTDTQYF. CDR3 nucleotide sequence: TGTGCCAGCAGCCAGGGACTAGCCTCCACAGATACGCAGTATTTT. Using reference TRBV14 and TRBJ2-3 for the parts outside the CDR3, the full variable domain is EAGVTQFPSHSVIEKGQTVTLRCDPISGHDNLYWYRRVMGKEIKFLLHFVKESKQDESGMPNNRFLAERTGGTYSTLKVQPAELEDSGVYFCASSQGLASTDTQYFGPGTRLTVL.

J is TRBJ1-6 and V is TRBV11-3; 10 bases agree with TRBD1. Germline assignment: CDR1 SGHNT and CDR2 YENEEA. V lost 5 bases, J lost 7 bases, and 5 bases stayed unmatched. This CDR3 region has 15 residues. CDR3 coding DNA: TGTGCCAGCAGCAAAAGGGACAGGGGCAATTCACCCCTCCACTTT. Translation: CASSKRDRGNSPLHF.

The chain joins TRBV18 to TRBJ1-6, with TRBD1 matching 7 bases. The germline gives CDR1 KGHSH, CDR2 LQKENI. The CDR3 has 13 amino acids. J was trimmed by 7 bases and V by 7 bases; bases with no gene match: 4. CDR3 bases: TGTGCCAGCTTAGACAGGGAAAATTCACCCCTCCACTTT. Translating gives CASLDRENSPLHF.

This clone was counted only a few times. The chain has TRBV30 and TRBJ2-3, with a tentative D call TRBD2 (5 bases). Trimming took 5 bases from V and 4 from J, leaving 13 bases between them. The CDR3 has 13 amino acids. Germline CDR1 GTSNPN, CDR2 SVGIG (reference sequence). CDR3 bases: TGTGCCTGGGCCCTCGCGGGTCCAGATACGCAGTATTTT. It encodes CAWALAGPDTQYF.

This chain connects TRBV6-1 to TRBJ1-1; D remains ambiguous. CDR3 size: 15 residues. CDR1 MNHNS and CDR2 SASEGT come from the germline V gene. V gave up 3 bases and J gave up 1 base, with 12 bases separating them. As DNA, the CDR3 is TGTGCCAGCAGTGAGTCCGAGAACAGGAACACTGAAGCTTTCTTT. It codes for CASSESENRNTEAFF.

The chain is built from TRBV2 and TRBJ1-6; TRBD1 matches 9 bases. In germline, CDR1 is SNHLY, CDR2 FYNNEI. V dropped 3 bases and J dropped 11; count of bases not matched to a gene: 5. This CDR3 is built from 14 residues. CDR3 sequence reads: CASSEGQGLPPLHF. The CDR3 region has the DNA TGTGCCAGCAGTGAGGGACAGGGACTTCCACCCCTCCACTTT.

This clone was counted a single time. The chain has TRBV27 and TRBJ2-7, with a weak D call TRBD2 (5 bases). Trimming left V 5 bases short and J 5 bases short, with 13 bases between. CDR1 and CDR2 (germline): MNHEY, SMNVEV (reference sequence). The CDR3 contains 13 residues. This chain's CDR3 is CASSVRGFNEQYF. DNA of the CDR3: TGTGCCAGCAGTGTCCGGGGATTTAACGAGCAGTACTTC.

This chain uses TRBV28 with TRBJ2-5, with TRBD1 matching over 8 bases. The CDR3 has 17 amino acids. V dropped 2 bases and J dropped 5; count of bases not matched to a gene: 13. Germline lookup yields CDR1 MDHEN and CDR2 SYDVKM. The CDR3: CASSLIGQGASQETQYF. The CDR3 region has the DNA TGTGCCAGCAGTTTAATTGGGCAGGGGGCGTCTCAGGAGACCCAGTACTTC.

The chain is built from TRBV6-5 and TRBJ1-2; tentative D call: TRBD1 (6 bases). Trimming removed 6 bases at V and 7 bases at J, with 15 bases between. The CDR3 runs 13 residues. Germline V gene lookup returns CDR1 MNHEY and CDR2 SVGAGI. The DNA for the CDR3 is TGTGCCAGCAGGTCCACAGGGTCGCGTGGCTACACCTTC. This encodes CASRSTGSRGYTF.

The chain uses TRBV28 and TRBJ1-5, with a possible D match to TRBD1 (6 bases). Germline CDR1 MDHEN, CDR2 SYDVKM. V shed 6 bases and J shed 4 bases, with 22 bases lying between them. This CDR3 is built from 17 residues. CDR3: CASSSTGQPRGNQPQHF. CDR3 DNA sequence: TGTGCCAGCAGCTCCACCGGACAGCCCCGAGGGAATCAGCCCCAGCATTTT.

This clone was observed a single time. V is TRBV3-1 (or the pseudogene TRBV3-2) and J is TRBJ2-5; D perhaps matches TRBD2 (5 bases). The CDR3 extends over 15 amino acids. Germline assignment: CDR1 LGHDT and CDR2 YNNKEL (reference sequence). The V end was cut by 4 bases, the J end by 2 bases, with 14 bases between. CDR3 nucleotides: TGTGCCAGCAGCCCCAACGGGCGGACTCAAGAGACCCAGTACTTC. Its translation is CASSPNGRTQETQYF.

The chain carries TRBV7-3 and TRBJ1-1; no clear D gene. Between the trimmed V and J ends, which lost 0 bases and 1 base, there was a span of 9 bases. Germline CDR1 SGHTA, CDR2 FQGTGA. The CDR3 has 15 residues. CDR3 protein: CASSLTAVSNTEAFF. The CDR3 DNA reads TGTGCCAGCAGCTTAACCGCAGTTTCGAACACTGAAGCTTTCTTT.

In its sample, this clone was seen once. The gene calls are TRBV28 and TRBJ2-7, with D tentatively TRBD1 (6 bases). Germline-derived CDR1 and CDR2 are MDHEN and SYDVKM. CDR3 length: 15 amino acids. V dropped 5 bases and J dropped 2 bases, with 16 bases sitting between them. The CDR3 DNA reads TGTGCCAGCAGTGGGCCCGGGACAACTGCCTACGAGCAGTACTTC. It codes for CASSGPGTTAYEQYF.

The J gene is TRBJ2-7, the V gene TRBV20-1; D not certain. The CDR3 contains 9 residues. Trimming removed 4 bases at V and 6 bases at J, with 4 bases between. The V gene's germline CDR1 is DFQATT and CDR2 SNEGSKA (reference sequence). This CDR3 reads CSATREQYF. CDR3 sequence (DNA): TGCAGTGCTACTCGCGAGCAGTACTTC.

This sequence joins TRBV5-4 and TRBJ2-7; 11 bases agree with TRBD1. J lost 7 bases, V lost 4 bases, and 4 bases had no gene match. Germline V gives CDR1 SGHNT, CDR2 YYREEE (reference sequence). The CDR3 has 13 residues. The CDR3: CASSADRGREQYF. CDR3 nucleotide sequence: TGTGCCAGCAGCGCGGACAGGGGGCGTGAGCAGTACTTC.

This chain links TRBV24-1 with TRBJ2-2; tentative D call: TRBD2 (7 bases). The germline V gene has CDR1 KGHDR and CDR2 SFDVKD. Trimming took 6 bases from V and 4 from J, leaving 11 bases between them. CDR3 length equals 14 residues. CDR3 protein: CATSLGGATGELFF. DNA for the CDR3: TGTGCCACCAGTCTTGGGGGGGCCACCGGGGAGCTGTTTTTT.

The rearrangement links TRBV18 to TRBJ2-2, with TRBD2 matching 7 bases. The CDR3 extends over 19 amino acids. Germline-derived CDR1 and CDR2 are KGHSH and LQKENI. Trimming removed 8 bases from V and 3 bases from J; junction bases left unmatched: 21. The CDR3 spells CASPRRLEAGSQHTGELFF. The CDR3, as DNA: TGTGCCAGCCCGCGTCGACTTGAAGCGGGAAGTCAACACACCGGGGAGCTGTTTTTT.

The gene calls are TRBV5-6 and TRBJ2-3, with 9 bases matching TRBD1. The germline gives CDR1 SGHDT, CDR2 YYEEEE. The CDR3 extends over 16 amino acids. After removal of 2 bases from V and 2 bases from J, the junction contained 6 bases not matched to a gene. CDR3 DNA sequence: TGTGCCAGCAGCTTACGGGACAGGGTAGTCACAGATACGCAGTATTTT. Translated: CASSLRDRVVTDTQYF. Variable domain in full (rest from reference TRBV5-6 and TRBJ2-3): DAGVTQSPTHLIKTRGQQVTLRCSPKSGHDTVSWYQQALGQGPQFIFQYYEEEERQRGNFPDRFSGHQFPNYSSELNVNALLLGDSALYLCASSLRDRVVTDTQYFGPGTRLTVL.

Here the CDR3 reads CASSSGLVGSYEQYF. In nucleotides, the CDR3 is TGTGCCAGCAGTTCCGGACTCGTTGGGAGCTACGAGCAGTACTTC. V usage is TRBV6-5 and J usage is TRBJ2-7; a possible D gene is TRBD2 (5 bases). Trimming took 4 bases from V and 3 from J, leaving 16 bases between them. Germline CDR1 reads MNHEY; CDR2 reads SVGAGI. This CDR3 is built from 15 residues.